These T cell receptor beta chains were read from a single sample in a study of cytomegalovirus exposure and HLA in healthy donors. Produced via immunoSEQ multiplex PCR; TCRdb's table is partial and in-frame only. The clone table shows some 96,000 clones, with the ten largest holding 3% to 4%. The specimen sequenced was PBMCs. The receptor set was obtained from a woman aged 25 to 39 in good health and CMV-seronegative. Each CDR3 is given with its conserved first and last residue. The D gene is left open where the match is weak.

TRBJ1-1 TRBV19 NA CASRDRNTEAFF TGTGCCAGTAGGGACAGGAACACTGAAGCTTTCTTT
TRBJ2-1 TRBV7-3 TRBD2 CASSLFVASGSDEQFF TGTGCCAGCAGCTTATTTGTGGCTAGCGGGAGTGATGAGCAGTTCTTC
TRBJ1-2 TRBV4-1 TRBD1 CASSRPMTGGDYGYTF TGCGCCAGCAGCCGTCCTATGACAGGGGGCGACTATGGCTACACCTTC
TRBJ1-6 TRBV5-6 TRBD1 CASELGQGDSPLHF TGTGCCAGCGAGTTGGGACAGGGGGATTCACCCCTCCACTTT
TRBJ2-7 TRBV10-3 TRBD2 CASRVSGTSTYEQYF TGTGCCAGCAGAGTTAGCGGGACTTCCACATACGAGCAGTACTTC
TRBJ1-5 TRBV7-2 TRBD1 CASSLVPGQGGQPQHF TGTGCCAGCAGCTTAGTACCGGGACAGGGGGGCCAGCCCCAGCATTTT
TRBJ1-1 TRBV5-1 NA CASSLTTGHYTEAFF TGCGCCAGCAGCTTGACTACAGGGCACTACACTGAAGCTTTCTTT
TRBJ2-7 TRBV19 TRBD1 CASSSSRTGGYEQYF TGTGCCAGTAGCTCCTCCAGGACAGGGGGCTACGAGCAGTACTTC
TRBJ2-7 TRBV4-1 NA CASSQVKQGAYEQYF TGCGCCAGCAGCCAGGTAAAACAGGGAGCCTACGAGCAGTACTTC
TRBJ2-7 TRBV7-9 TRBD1 CASSLVGTDAYEQYF TGTGCCAGCAGCTTGGTGGGGACAGACGCCTACGAGCAGTACTTC
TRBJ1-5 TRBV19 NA CASLSQGPSNQPQHF TGTGCCAGTCTTAGCCAGGGTCCGAGCAATCAGCCCCAGCATTTT
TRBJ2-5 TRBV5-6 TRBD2 CASSLIRTSGNRQETQYF TGTGCCAGCAGCCTGATCCGGACTAGCGGGAATCGCCAAGAGACCCAGTACTTC
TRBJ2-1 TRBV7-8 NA CASSLGAGLYNEQFF TGTGCCAGCAGCTTAGGGGCGGGGCTCTACAATGAGCAGTTCTTC
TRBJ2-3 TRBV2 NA CASRRRGAGDTQYF TGTGCCAGCAGACGACGGGGGGCAGGGGATACGCAGTATTTT
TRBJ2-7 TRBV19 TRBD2 CASSGGLAGVYEQYF TGTGCCAGTAGTGGGGGACTAGCGGGAGTCTACGAGCAGTACTTC
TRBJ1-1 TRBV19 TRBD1 CASSGQGMVNTEAFF TGTGCCAGTAGTGGACAGGGGATGGTGAACACTGAAGCTTTCTTT
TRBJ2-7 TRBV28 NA CASSLSLDRSSDWEQYF TGTGCCAGCAGTTTATCCCTCGACAGGTCCTCCGATTGGGAGCAGTACTTC
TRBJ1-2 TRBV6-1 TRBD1 CASSGQGAYTF TGTGCCAGCAGCGGACAGGGGGCATACACCTTC
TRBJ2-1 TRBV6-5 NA CASSLTGEYNEQFF TGTGCCAGCAGTCTTACTGGGGAGTACAATGAGCAGTTCTTC
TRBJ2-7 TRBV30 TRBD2 CAWSSGGEQYF TGTGCCTGGTCCTCGGGGGGCGAGCAGTACTTC
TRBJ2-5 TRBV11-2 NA CASSPRETQYF TGTGCCAGCAGCCCCCGGGAGACCCAGTACTTC
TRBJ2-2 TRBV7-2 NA CASSLGGGRTGELFF TGTGCCAGCAGCTTAGGGGGGGGGCGCACCGGGGAGCTGTTTTTT
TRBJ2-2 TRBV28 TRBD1 CASSPGQFTGELFF TGTGCCAGCAGTCCGGGACAGTTCACCGGGGAGCTGTTTTTT
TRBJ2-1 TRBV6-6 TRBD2 CASRTSGGANEQFF TGTGCCAGCAGGACTAGCGGGGGTGCGAATGAGCAGTTCTTC
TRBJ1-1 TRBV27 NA CASSFGTEAFF TGTGCCAGCAGTTTCGGGACTGAAGCTTTCTTT
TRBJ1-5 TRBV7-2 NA CASSLGPARDQPQHF TGTGCCAGCAGCTTAGGTCCCGCCAGGGATCAGCCCCAGCATTTT
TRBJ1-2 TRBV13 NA CASSLGRGAGYGYTF TGTGCCAGCAGCTTAGGCAGGGGCGCTGGCTATGGCTACACCTTC
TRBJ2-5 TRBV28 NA CASSGRRVEQETQYF TGTGCCAGCAGTGGAAGACGGGTAGAACAAGAGACCCAGTACTTC
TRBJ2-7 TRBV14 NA CASSRFRYEQYF TGTGCCAGCAGCCGTTTTCGCTACGAGCAGTACTTC
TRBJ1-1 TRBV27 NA CASSPWGGGREAFF TGTGCCAGCAGTCCGTGGGGGGGCGGAAGAGAAGCTTTCTTT
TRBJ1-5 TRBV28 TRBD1 CASIKDRGGGQPQHF TGTGCCAGCATAAAGGACAGGGGGGGTGGTCAGCCCCAGCATTTT
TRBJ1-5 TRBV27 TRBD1 CASRPGTGGQPQHF TGTGCCAGCAGACCCGGGACAGGCGGTCAGCCCCAGCATTTT
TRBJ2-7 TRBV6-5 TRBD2 CASSSLAGEGEQYF TGTGCCAGCAGTTCCCTGGCGGGAGAAGGCGAGCAGTACTTC
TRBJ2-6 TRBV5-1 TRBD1 CASGYRGRSGANVLTF TGCGCCAGCGGTTACAGGGGGCGAAGTGGGGCCAACGTCCTGACTTTC
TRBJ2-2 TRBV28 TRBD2 CASRRGGLAGATGELFF TGTGCCAGCAGGCGGGGAGGACTAGCGGGGGCCACCGGGGAGCTGTTTTTT
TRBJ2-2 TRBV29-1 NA CSVQLGYTGELFF TGCAGCGTGCAACTAGGGTACACCGGGGAGCTGTTTTTT
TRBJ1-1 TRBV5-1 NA CASSSAPTGNTEAFF TGCGCCAGCAGTAGCGCCCCGACTGGAAACACTGAAGCTTTCTTT
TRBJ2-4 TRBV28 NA CASSLSRNGIQYF TGTGCCAGCAGTTTATCCAGGAACGGAATTCAGTACTTC
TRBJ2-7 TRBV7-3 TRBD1 CASRTTGTGDEQYF TGTGCCAGCAGGACCACCGGGACAGGGGACGAGCAGTACTTC
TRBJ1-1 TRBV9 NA CASSNRQGGHMNTEAFF TGTGCCAGCAGTAACCGCCAGGGAGGGCATATGAACACTGAAGCTTTCTTT
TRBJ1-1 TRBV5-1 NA CASSLDGGALIEAFF TGCGCCAGCAGCTTGGATGGGGGGGCCCTCATAGAAGCTTTCTTT
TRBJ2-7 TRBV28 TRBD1 CASSFRDRGTYEQYF TGTGCCAGCAGTTTCCGGGACAGGGGTACCTACGAGCAGTACTTC
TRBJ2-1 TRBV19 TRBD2 CASSIFEREWSYNEQFF TGTGCCAGTAGTATTTTTGAGCGGGAGTGGTCCTACAATGAGCAGTTCTTC
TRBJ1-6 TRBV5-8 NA CASSLDRDNSPLHF TGTGCCAGCAGCTTGGACAGGGATAATTCACCCCTCCACTTT
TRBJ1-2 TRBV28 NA CASSLVSPDTHGYTF TGTGCCAGCAGTTTAGTCTCCCCGGACACGCATGGCTACACCTTC
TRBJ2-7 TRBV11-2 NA CASSLVQVVWEQYF TGTGCCAGCAGCTTAGTTCAGGTGGTTTGGGAGCAGTACTTC
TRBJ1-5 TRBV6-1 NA CASSTGFSEEPQHF TGTGCCAGCAGTACCGGGTTTTCCGAGGAGCCCCAGCATTTT
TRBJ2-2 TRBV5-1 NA CASSLRGHTGELFF TGCGCCAGCAGCTTGAGGGGCCACACCGGGGAGCTGTTTTTT
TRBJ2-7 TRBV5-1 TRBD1 CASSLDRGGPYEQYF TGCGCCAGCAGCCTAGACAGGGGGGGACCCTACGAGCAGTACTTC
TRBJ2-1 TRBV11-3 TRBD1 CASSPRTGAYNEQFF TGTGCCAGCAGCCCAAGGACAGGGGCCTACAATGAGCAGTTCTTC
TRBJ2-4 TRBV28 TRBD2 CASSSLSGTKNIQYF TGTGCCAGCAGCTCTCTTAGCGGGACCAAAAACATTCAGTACTTC
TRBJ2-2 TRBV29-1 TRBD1 CSGGQGPGELFF TGCAGCGGGGGACAGGGACCCGGGGAGCTGTTTTTT
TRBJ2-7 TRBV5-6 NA CASSLRRSYEQYF TGTGCCAGCAGCTTACGGAGATCCTACGAGCAGTACTTC
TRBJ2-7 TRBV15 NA CATSRDLEEHEQYF TGTGCCACCAGCAGAGATTTGGAGGAACACGAGCAGTACTTC
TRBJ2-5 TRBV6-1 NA CASSEQGGTAQETQYF TGTGCCAGCAGTGAACAGGGTGGTACAGCCCAAGAGACCCAGTACTTC
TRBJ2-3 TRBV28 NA CASTESTDTQYF TGTGCGAGCACCGAGAGCACAGATACGCAGTATTTT
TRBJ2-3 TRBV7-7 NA CASSLSGLSGDTQYF TGTGCTAGCAGCTTGTCTGGGCTCTCTGGGGATACGCAGTATTTT
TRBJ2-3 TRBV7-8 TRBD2 CASSLVRGGSDTQYF TGTGCCAGCAGCTTAGTCCGGGGGGGATCAGATACGCAGTATTTT
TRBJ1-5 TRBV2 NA CASVKQGGGQPQHF TGTGCCAGCGTCAAACAGGGTGGAGGACAGCCCCAGCATTTT
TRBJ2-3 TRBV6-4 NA CASSPTGGTDTQYF TGTGCCAGCAGTCCGACAGGAGGCACAGATACGCAGTATTTT